This TCR beta chain was recovered during a study of blood T cell repertoires in COVID-19. In the study overall: Acute-phase and convalescent COVID-19 samples originated in the United States, Italy and Spain.

Here immunoSEQ multiplex PCR was the method, and the copy in TCRdb shows in-frame clones only, minus some. The top ten clones hold approximately 4.9% of a sample with 210,000 or so clones, roughly four fifths of them seen once. V lost 3 bases and J lost 4; bases outside the gene matches: 9. The CDR3 totals 16 residues. Germline lookup yields CDR1 LNHDA and CDR2 SQIVND (reference sequence). The study recruited people aged about 18 to 95 years across approximately 23 US areas. Donors were grouped by their self-reported clinical history. The sequenced sample consisted of PBMCs or T cells enriched from blood (not recorded which). The chain couples TRBV19 to TRBJ1-5; 7 nucleotides agree with TRBD1. This receptor was taken from a woman between 45 and 60 years old who had been exposed to COVID-19. The DNA for the CDR3 is TGTGCCAGTAGTATCACAACAGGGGTGAGAAATCAGCCCCAGCATTTT. This gives the protein CASSITTGVRNQPQHF. Looking up the rest from reference TRBV19 and TRBJ1-5 gives the full variable domain: DGGITQSPKYLFRKEGQNVTLSCEQNLNHDAMYWYRQDPGQGLRLIYYSQIVNDFQKGDIAEGYSVSREKKESFPLTVTSAQKNPTAFYLCASSITTGVRNQPQHFGDGTRLSIL.